This is a list of T cell receptor beta chains from one sample in a study of beta chain features in type 1 diabetes. Sequencing used immunoSEQ multiplex PCR; TCRdb keeps in-frame clones, though not all of them. The data show 130,000 or so clones, with 16% seen just once and approximately 2.3% held by the top ten. What was sequenced was central memory CD4+ T cells from blood. Receptor source: a man aged 30-40 years with type 1 diabetes. The CDR3 runs from the conserved cysteine through the conserved F or W. D genes are given only for firm matches. Clone size is stated in some rows and not others, as once, few, many or a class when expanded.

J: TRBJ2-5
V: TRBV5-1
D: TRBD1
size: NA
length: 18
DNA: TGCGCCAGCAGCCTTGGTTCGGGTCAGGGGGCCGGCGGAGAGACCCAGTACTTC
CDR3: CASSLGSGQGAGGETQYF

J: TRBJ1-5
V: TRBV13
D: NA
size: few
length: 16
DNA: TGTGCCAGCAGCTTAGGCCCAGGGGTTAGCAATCAGCCCCAGCATTTT
CDR3: CASSLGPGVSNQPQHF

J: TRBJ2-3
V: TRBV11-2
D: NA
size: few
length: 12
DNA: TGTGCCAGCAGCCCCCAAGGAGATACGCAGTATTTT
CDR3: CASSPQGDTQYF

J: TRBJ2-3
V: TRBV4-3
D: NA
size: NA
length: 14
DNA: TGCGCCAGCAGCCAAGATCCCCCCCGAGATACGCAGTATTTT
CDR3: CASSQDPPRDTQYF

J: TRBJ1-2
V: TRBV13
D: TRBD1
size: few
length: 14
DNA: TGTGCCAGCAGCTTGGGGGACAGGGGCTATGGCTACACCTTC
CDR3: CASSLGDRGYGYTF

J: TRBJ2-7
V: TRBV2
D: NA
size: NA
length: 13
DNA: TGTGCCAGCAGCCGCCTAGGGAACTACGAGCAGTACTTC
CDR3: CASSRLGNYEQYF

J: TRBJ1-3
V: TRBV9
D: NA
size: NA
length: 15
DNA: TGTGCCAGCAGCACACACCCGGGGGAAGGAAACACCATATATTTT
CDR3: CASSTHPGEGNTIYF

J: TRBJ1-2
V: TRBV30
D: TRBD1
size: NA
length: 15
DNA: TGTGCCTGGAATCTGCCGGGACAGGGGAGGAGTGGCTACACCTTC
CDR3: CAWNLPGQGRSGYTF

J: TRBJ2-1
V: TRBV7-2
D: TRBD2
size: few
length: 16
DNA: TGTGCCAGCAGCTTGACTAGCGGGGGGTCCTACAATGAGCAGTTCTTC
CDR3: CASSLTSGGSYNEQFF

J: TRBJ2-5
V: TRBV11-3
D: NA
size: NA
length: 12
DNA: TGTGCCAGCAGCTTAGTCCCTCAGACCCAGTACTTC
CDR3: CASSLVPQTQYF

J: TRBJ1-2
V: TRBV14
D: NA
size: few
length: 13
DNA: TGTGCCAGCAGCCAAGAAAGGGAGCGGGGCTACACCTTC
CDR3: CASSQERERGYTF

J: TRBJ2-5
V: TRBV6-5
D: NA
size: few
length: 12
DNA: TGTGCCAGCAGTTACTCGAGAGAGACCCAGTACTTC
CDR3: CASSYSRETQYF

J: TRBJ2-7
V: TRBV11-2
D: NA
size: NA
length: 15
DNA: TGTGCCAGCAGCTTAGGTGGCACCGCCTATTACGAGCAGTACTTC
CDR3: CASSLGGTAYYEQYF

J: TRBJ2-7
V: TRBV10-3
D: TRBD1
size: many
length: 13
DNA: TGTGCCATCAGTAGACAGGGTGAAGACGAGCAGTACTTC
CDR3: CAISRQGEDEQYF

J: TRBJ2-3
V: TRBV7-2
D: NA
size: many
length: 16
DNA: TGTGCCAGCAGCTCGTTCCGGGGCCCTTCCACAGATACGCAGTATTTT
CDR3: CASSSFRGPSTDTQYF

J: TRBJ1-4
V: TRBV25-1
D: TRBD1
size: NA
length: 15
DNA: TGTGCCAGCAGTGAAAGCCAGGGGGTACGGGAAAAACTGTTTTTT
CDR3: CASSESQGVREKLFF